This TCR beta chain was sequenced in a study of blood T cell repertoires in COVID-19. Study processing details: The assay estimated nucleated cells by amplifying reference gene primers. Profiling relied on immunoSEQ multiplex PCR, and the TCRdb table lists in-frame clones only, not all of them. V and J calls and clone size follow that table, whereas D and trimming were derived from the DNA. The table has about 220,000 clones, roughly 86% seen once. Per germline, CDR1 SGHAT and CDR2 FQNNGV. This CDR3 has 13 amino acids. V gave up 6 bases and J gave up 2 bases; unmatched junction bases: 3. Sequencing was carried out using PBMCs or T cells enriched from blood (not recorded which). This sequence originates from a woman in her twenties or thirties with acute COVID-19. This rearrangement joins TRBV11-2 to TRBJ1-2; 7 bases are a match to TRBD1. Here the CDR3 DNA reads TGTGCCAGCAGAAAACAGGGGAACTATGGCTACACCTTC. Translating gives CASRKQGNYGYTF.